This passage covers 4 T cell receptor beta chains from one sample sequenced in a study of T-cell memory formation after mild COVID-19. TCRdb called the 5' RACE reads again in MiXCR, with one record for every CDR3 protein. In the table there are 95,000 to 120,000 distinct CDR3 sequences, roughly 20% of which are singletons. The sequenced material came from PBMCs or a T cell subset sorted from them (not recorded which). Source of these receptors: a man younger than 30 who had mild COVID-19 (a few samples of this study predate the infection). Cell type and time point are not known.

The J gene is TRBJ1-1, the V gene TRBV5-1; perhaps TRBD1 as D (6 bases). CDR1 SGHRS and CDR2 YFSETQ come from the germline V gene. CDR3 length equals 15 residues. Trimming removed 4 bases from V and 0 bases from J, with 13 bases in between. The CDR3 is CASSVIGQMNTEAFF. The CDR3 DNA reads as TGCGCCAGCAGCGTTATCGGACAGATGAACACTGAAGCTTTCTTT.

The chain combines TRBV4-1 with TRBJ2-7; no reliable D call. The germline V gene has CDR1 MGHRA and CDR2 YSYEKL. Deletions cut 1 base from V and 7 bases from J, with 11 bases between. This CDR3 has 13 residues. CDR3 sequence: CASSQGGVGEQYF. CDR3 coding DNA: TGCGCCAGCAGCCAAGGCGGTGTCGGGGAGCAGTACTTC.

This chain joins TRBV4-3 and TRBJ2-1, with a weak D call TRBD2 (6 bases). The ends were cut back, 8 bases at V and 2 bases at J, with 16 bases in the middle. CDR3 length equals 15 residues. The germline V gene encodes CDR1 LGHNA and CDR2 YSLEER. CDR3: CASRAQRAAYNEQFF. Written as DNA, the CDR3 is TGCGCCAGCCGCGCGCAGCGGGCCGCCTACAATGAGCAGTTCTTC.

The sample holds a few counts of this clonotype. The rearrangement links TRBV10-2 to TRBJ1-2; D not certain. The CDR3 contains 14 residues. Germline V gene data show CDR1 as WSHSY and CDR2 as SAAADI. V was clipped by 3 bases and J by 8 bases, with 16 bases between them. The CDR3 loop is CASSDQAGAEGYTF. For the CDR3, the DNA is TGCGCCAGCAGTGATCAGGCCGGCGCGGAGGGCTACACCTTC.